This TCR beta chain was recovered during a study of beta chain features in type 1 diabetes. The authors took one heparinised blood draw, averaging approximately 120 mL, from each donor. This clone has just a few counts. Germline V gene data show CDR1 as SGHTA and CDR2 as FQGTGA. V dropped 5 bases and J dropped 7 bases, with 12 bases sitting between them. The CDR3 runs to 13 residues. Sequencing targeted expressed TCRB transcripts, as all isolated RNA had been reverse transcribed. Around 4 million reads per sample were averaged for naive, central memory and regulatory samples. Assay: immunoSEQ multiplex PCR; the TCRdb copy retains only in-frame clones and omits some. Of some 240,000 clones listed, 11% are singletons.

This clonotype was obtained from a young man in good health. Source material: central memory CD4+ T cells from blood. The chain recombines TRBV7-3 with TRBJ2-1; perhaps TRBD1 as D (6 bases). CDR3 sequence (DNA): TGTGCCAGCAGCGTATCCGGGACAAATGAGCAGTTCTTC. Residues: CASSVSGTNEQFF.